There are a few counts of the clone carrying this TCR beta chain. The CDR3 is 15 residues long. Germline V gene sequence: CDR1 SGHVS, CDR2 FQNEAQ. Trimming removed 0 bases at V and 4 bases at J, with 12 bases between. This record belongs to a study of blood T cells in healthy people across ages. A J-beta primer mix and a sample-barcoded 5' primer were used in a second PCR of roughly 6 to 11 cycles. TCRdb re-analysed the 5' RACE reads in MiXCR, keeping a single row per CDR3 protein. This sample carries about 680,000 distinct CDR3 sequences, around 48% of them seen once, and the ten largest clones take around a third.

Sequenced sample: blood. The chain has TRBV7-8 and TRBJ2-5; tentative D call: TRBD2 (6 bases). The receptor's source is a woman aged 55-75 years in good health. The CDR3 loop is CASSLAGGWRETQYF. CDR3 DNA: TGTGCCAGCAGCTTAGCTGGAGGGTGGAGAGAGACCCAGTACTTC.